This entry features one T cell receptor beta chain sequence. This receptor's antigen is unknown. The record has no base qualities; no much larger clone is one base away. Genomic DNA was isolated from the sorted cells so that the TCRbeta CDR3 region could be sequenced. The immunoSEQ Assay was used for sequencing of TCRbeta CDR3 regions. TCRdb provides this immuneACCESS table in a form limited to in-frame rearrangements. Some clones are lacking; in checked studies, under half of them reflect an unresolved V gene, and why the rest are absent is not known. The sample table shows some 97,000 clones, and around 93% are seen once. 0.5% to 0.65% of the sample belongs to the ten largest clones. Including the terminal cysteine and phenylalanine, the CDR3 comprises 13 residues. The CDR3 DNA has 39 bases and is translated from base 1. Deletion took 1 base off V and 4 bases off J, with a span of 7 bases between the germline ends. From a lookup of the germline V gene, CDR1 and CDR2 are MDHEN and SYDVKM.

Patients with a history of autoimmune disease or receiving systemic immunosuppression were excluded from the trial. Peripheral blood for TCR sequencing was collected from all dose cohorts at baseline, on cycle 4 day 1, and on cycle 7 day 1. The samples were drawn from a first-in-human, open-label, multicenter phase I dose-escalation trial of ivuxolimab. Adults with locally advanced or metastatic melanoma, renal cell, hepatocellular, or head and neck squamous cell carcinoma were enrolled in the trial. Before TCR sequencing, CD4+ T cells and CD8+ T cells from peripheral blood were sorted into separate populations. This entry belongs to a study of OX40 agonist ivuxolimab in advanced cancers. Describing the broader study: The costimulatory receptor OX40 (CD134) was targeted by ivuxolimab, a fully human IgG2 agonistic monoclonal antibody. Intravenous ivuxolimab was administered to patients every 2 weeks at six dose levels: 0.01, 0.1, 0.3, 1.5, 3 and 10 mg/kg. Of the approximately 54 dose-escalation patients, hepatocellular carcinoma was present in about 20, melanoma in around 15, renal cell carcinoma in 9 and head and neck cancer in 9. In the dose-escalation cohort, 70% to 85% of patients were male, and the mean age was around 65 years with a range of about 20 to 80. Patients were allowed to have had prior anti-PD-1, anti-PD-L1 or anti-CTLA-4 therapy, and 30% to 40% of the dose-escalation patients had been treated with checkpoint inhibitors. Partial responses occurred in three dose-escalation patients: two with cutaneous melanoma and one with hepatocellular carcinoma. Peripheral TCRbeta sequencing was intended to test whether TCR sequence diversity was altered and clonal T-cell expansion was caused by ivuxolimab. The paper describes the monotherapy dose-escalation part (N of about 47 patients) of the phase I trial of ivuxolimab.

Here is what the overall study found, with its caveats: The antigen specificity of the clonally expanded peripheral T cells was not determined. Partial responders in the 0.1-3.0 mg/kg groups had among the lowest normalized peripheral clonal expansion, especially among CD8+ T cells. Low levels of normalized T-cell clonal expansion were also shown by some nonresponding patients. At doses of 0.1 to 3.0 mg/kg, clonal expansion of both CD4+ and CD8+ blood T cells was observed from baseline to week 6. After ivuxolimab, CD8+ T cells had more expanded clones than CD4+ T cells on average.

This receptor chain uses TRBV28 and TRBJ2-5; there is no confident call for the D gene. This sequence was found in an adult with an advanced solid tumor such as melanoma, head and neck, liver or kidney cancer. The sequences come from CD4+ or CD8+ T cells sorted from blood, collected in a trial of the OX40 agonist ivuxolimab. The sequenced DNA: TGTGCCAGCAGTTTATCTGGGTTAGAGACCCAGTACTTC. Its product reads: CASSLSGLETQYF.